This TCR beta chain was captured by sequencing in a study of CD8 T cells in ankylosing spondylitis. V trimming: 4 bases; J trimming: 8 bases; junction bases outside the gene matches: 11. Germline values: CDR1 SQVTM, CDR2 ANQGSEA. The CDR3 length is 15 residues. Study outcomes and limitations: The authors reported significant enrichment of disease-linked clones in matched ankylosing spondylitis synovial fluid. CD8+ by phenotype, disease-linked clones were relatively rare in peripheral blood. It appeared that ankylosing spondylitis blood was characterized by a TCR beta motif of about 8 highly homologous variants.

TCR beta libraries were made by quantitative 5'-RACE with molecular barcodes. MiXCR, applied by TCRdb to the 5' RACE reads, yields one record per CDR3 protein. The sample yields a few hundred thousand distinct CDR3 sequences, around 20% seen once. This clonotype was observed a few times. The antigen is not known. The V call is TRBV29-1, the J call TRBJ2-1, with TRBD2 matching over 10 bases. Input material: blood, either unsorted or a sorted T cell fraction (not recorded which). The origin of this receptor is a male donor with ankylosing spondylitis. For the CDR3, the DNA is TGCAGCGTTGGAGGGCTAGCGGGAGCAAATTATGAGCAGTTCTTC. It codes for CSVGGLAGANYEQFF.